Included here is one T cell receptor beta chain sequence, with context. J was trimmed by 0 bases and V by 5 bases; bases with no gene match: 4. The CDR3 length is 14 residues. Germline V CDR1 and CDR2: DFQATT, SNEGSKA (reference sequence). The record originates from a study of identical twins. From the 5' RACE reads, TCRdb called clonotypes with MiXCR, one entry per CDR3 protein. The sample comprises roughly 720,000 distinct CDR3 sequences, about 20% of which are singletons, and around 13% rests with the top ten. These data were also filed under a second study, of T cells expressing NK-cell markers.

V and J are TRBV20-1 and TRBJ2-7; 10 bases are a match to TRBD2. Sample: PBMCs. The sequence derives from a woman aged 18-35 years in good health. The CDR3 DNA reads as TGCAGTGCTTATCTAGCGGGGGACTCCTACGAGCAGTACTTC. Translating gives CSAYLAGDSYEQYF.